A selection of T cell receptor beta chains follows, all from one sample in a study of cytomegalovirus exposure and HLA in healthy donors. Sequencing was performed with immunoSEQ multiplex PCR; in TCRdb, only in-frame clones are kept and a portion is missing. The repertoire includes fewer than 95,000 clones, 75% to 90% of them detected once, and 7.4% sits in the top ten. What was sequenced was PBMCs. The receptors here all came from a man aged 35-49 years in good health and CMV-seropositive. Each CDR3 is given with its conserved first and last residue.

CDR3 protein: CATSRDGLAGEIGEQFF
V gene: TRBV15
J gene: TRBJ2-1

CDR3 protein: CASKKQGRSYEQYF
V gene: TRBV7-2
J gene: TRBJ2-7

CDR3 protein: CASSESGGTEAFF
V gene: TRBV2
J gene: TRBJ1-1

CDR3 protein: CASSRPGGGDEQFF
V gene: TRBV9
J gene: TRBJ2-1

CDR3 protein: CASRGTGRVDYGYTF
V gene: TRBV27
J gene: TRBJ1-2

CDR3 protein: CASSKGPPGASTDTQYF
V gene: TRBV7-3
J gene: TRBJ2-3

CDR3 protein: CAISQGQRNEQFF
V gene: TRBV10-3
J gene: TRBJ2-1

CDR3 protein: CASSLVASGGLDTQYF
V gene: TRBV5-1
J gene: TRBJ2-3

CDR3 protein: CASSLGREGPYNEQFF
V gene: TRBV7-9
J gene: TRBJ2-1

CDR3 protein: CASSPTGSSYNEQFF
V gene: TRBV6-5
J gene: TRBJ2-1

CDR3 protein: CSVDAGGVNEQFF
V gene: TRBV29-1
J gene: TRBJ2-1

CDR3 protein: CASSLDGTGNYEQYF
V gene: TRBV5-1
J gene: TRBJ2-7

CDR3 protein: CASSRQGRDEQFF
V gene: TRBV7-9
J gene: TRBJ2-1

CDR3 protein: CSARAGDTQYF
V gene: TRBV20-1
J gene: TRBJ2-5

CDR3 protein: CASSADWNTEAFF
V gene: TRBV4-2
J gene: TRBJ1-1

CDR3 protein: CASSFQQGRVNTEAFF
V gene: TRBV5-1
J gene: TRBJ1-1

CDR3 protein: CASSGDRGFTNYGYTF
V gene: TRBV28
J gene: TRBJ1-2

CDR3 protein: CASSYGAYYEQYF
V gene: TRBV6-5
J gene: TRBJ2-7

CDR3 protein: CASSETGVTNEKLFF
V gene: TRBV11-2
J gene: TRBJ1-4

CDR3 protein: CASSSSGLAGTDTQYF
V gene: TRBV6-6
J gene: TRBJ2-3

CDR3 protein: CASSLEPSWNTGELFF
V gene: TRBV5-1
J gene: TRBJ2-2

CDR3 protein: CASSLNGRAYEQYF
V gene: TRBV7-6
J gene: TRBJ2-7

CDR3 protein: CASSPVKDISYEQYF
V gene: TRBV18
J gene: .

CDR3 protein: CASGTSGGRETQYF
V gene: TRBV5-4
J gene: TRBJ2-5

CDR3 protein: CASRGTAGGKNEQFF
V gene: TRBV7-2
J gene: TRBJ2-1

CDR3 protein: CASSYTGEPVEQYF
V gene: TRBV11-2
J gene: TRBJ2-7

CDR3 protein: CASSGRSSYEQYF
V gene: TRBV7-2
J gene: TRBJ2-7

CDR3 protein: CASSLLGGNQPQHF
V gene: TRBV28
J gene: TRBJ1-5

CDR3 protein: CASAPPLGLAPSYEQYF
V gene: TRBV28
J gene: TRBJ2-7

CDR3 protein: CASSAVFVNTEAFF
V gene: TRBV10-2
J gene: TRBJ1-1

CDR3 protein: CSVEPQGHPTGELFF
V gene: TRBV29-1
J gene: TRBJ2-2

CDR3 protein: CASSSKGADEQYF
V gene: TRBV5-4
J gene: TRBJ2-7

CDR3 protein: CASSLVGGATDTQYF
V gene: TRBV7-8
J gene: TRBJ2-3

CDR3 protein: CASSPSGSSRGGYTF
V gene: TRBV19
J gene: TRBJ1-2

CDR3 protein: CASRTSGSTEQFF
V gene: TRBV27
J gene: TRBJ2-1

CDR3 protein: CSGGQEGEKLFF
V gene: TRBV7-9
J gene: TRBJ1-4

CDR3 protein: CASSQRPGGASYEQYF
V gene: TRBV23-1
J gene: TRBJ2-7

CDR3 protein: CATSSHLGQMEALNTEAFF
V gene: TRBV15
J gene: TRBJ1-1

CDR3 protein: CASSESGGSISPLHF
V gene: TRBV25-1
J gene: TRBJ1-6

CDR3 protein: CASSLWSGNEQYF
V gene: TRBV11-2
J gene: TRBJ2-7

CDR3 protein: CASSPRTGGNTEAFF
V gene: TRBV7-3
J gene: TRBJ1-1

CDR3 protein: CASSRGTSYEQYF
V gene: TRBV11-2
J gene: TRBJ2-7

CDR3 protein: CASSYPVTGGGDEQFF
V gene: TRBV6-6
J gene: TRBJ2-1

CDR3 protein: CTSSRDRGPGGYTF
V gene: TRBV1
J gene: TRBJ1-2

CDR3 protein: CASRKSGRVYGYTF
V gene: TRBV6-5
J gene: TRBJ1-2

CDR3 protein: CASSINRGGPPYEQYF
V gene: TRBV19
J gene: TRBJ2-7

CDR3 protein: CASSGGQVLNEQYF
V gene: TRBV18
J gene: TRBJ2-7

CDR3 protein: CASKKSSGDTQPQHF
V gene: TRBV28
J gene: TRBJ1-5

CDR3 protein: CAWSQQGGNQPQHF
V gene: TRBV30
J gene: TRBJ1-5

CDR3 protein: CASSLNRLAGGPGAKNIQYF
V gene: TRBV28
J gene: TRBJ2-4

CDR3 protein: CASGGTSGIHEQYF
V gene: TRBV28
J gene: TRBJ2-7

CDR3 protein: CASNGGSSYNEQFF
V gene: TRBV10-2
J gene: TRBJ2-1

CDR3 protein: CASSHDSDTDTQYF
V gene: TRBV19
J gene: TRBJ2-3

CDR3 protein: CASSQVTLNTGELFF
V gene: TRBV14
J gene: TRBJ2-2

CDR3 protein: CASSTGTGSTDTQYF
V gene: TRBV19
J gene: TRBJ2-3

CDR3 protein: CASSDLRSGEQYF
V gene: TRBV10-1
J gene: TRBJ2-7

CDR3 protein: CASSLGGGSNEKLFF
V gene: TRBV5-1
J gene: TRBJ1-4

CDR3 protein: CAISRDSAPQPQHF
V gene: TRBV10-3
J gene: TRBJ1-5

CDR3 protein: CASSLRQVSNQPQHF
V gene: TRBV7-2
J gene: TRBJ1-5